Listed below are T cell receptor beta chains from one sample, sequenced in a study of shared clonotypes between healthy human individuals. TCRdb keeps only in-frame clones here, not all; method: immunoSEQ multiplex PCR. The sample has millions of clones, approximately 93% seen once. The sample comprised naive CD4+ T cells from PBMCs. These receptors were obtained from a young man in good health. Some clones in this sample may be carry-over from other donors' samples. Each CDR3 is given with its conserved first and last residue. A D gene is named only where the DNA matches it firmly. A row's size may be missing; if present it is once, few, many or a size class.

V,J,size,D,DNA,CDR3
TRBV28,TRBJ2-7,-,-,TGTGCCAGCACCGCCGGGGGCAGGGGCCCCTACGAGCAGTACTTC,CASTAGGRGPYEQYF
TRBV2,TRBJ2-5,-,-,TGTGCCAGCAGTGAAGCGCTTTCACACCAAGAGACCCAGTACTTC,CASSEALSHQETQYF
TRBV4-2,TRBJ2-2,few,TRBD1,TGTGCCAGCAGCCAAGCGGTTTTGGGACAGCGCACCGGGGAGCTGTTTTTT,CASSQAVLGQRTGELFF
TRBV28,TRBJ1-2,-,TRBD1,TGTGCCAGCAGAACACAGGGGTCCTATGGCTACACCTTC,CASRTQGSYGYTF
TRBV20-1,TRBJ2-7,-,-,TGCAGTGCCCAGCTATCCTACGAGCAGTACTTC,CSAQLSYEQYF
TRBV5-4,TRBJ2-3,-,-,TGTGCCAGCAGCTTGGTGGCAGATACGCAGTATTTT,CASSLVADTQYF
TRBV7-8,TRBJ2-1,-,TRBD2,TGTGCCAGCAGCTTAGTAGCGGGAGCGATCTACAATGAGCAGTTCTTC,CASSLVAGAIYNEQFF
TRBV6-5,TRBJ1-5,-,-,TGTGCCAGCAGTTACTCGGGGGCGAGCAATCAGCCCCAGCATTTT,CASSYSGASNQPQHF
TRBV6-4,TRBJ1-4,once,-,TGTGCCAGCGGGTGGCGGGCGACGGTTGAAAAACTGTTTTTT,CASGWRATVEKLFF
TRBV27,TRBJ2-7,-,TRBD2,TGTGCCAGCAGTACCACACCAACCCGGCCGGGAGGGGTAAGCTACGAGCAGTACTTC,CASSTTPTRPGGVSYEQYF
TRBV7-2,TRBJ2-3,-,TRBD2,TGTGCCAGCAGCTTATCTGGGGGGGCAGATACGCAGTATTTT,CASSLSGGADTQYF
TRBV14,TRBJ1-2,-,-,TGTGCCAGCAGCCGGTCGATGGACAACTATGGCTACACCTTC,CASSRSMDNYGYTF
TRBV10-3,TRBJ1-1,-,-,TGTGCCATCAGCTCGGGCGCCGGTTTGAACACTGAAGCTTTCTTT,CAISSGAGLNTEAFF
TRBV27,TRBJ1-1,-,-,TGTGCCAGCAGGGAAGGGGGGGCGCGGGGCACTGAAGCTTTCTTT,CASREGGARGTEAFF
TRBV30,TRBJ1-3,-,-,TGTGCCTGGAGTGATGAGCCCACTGGAAACACCATATATTTT,CAWSDEPTGNTIYF
TRBV5-6,TRBJ2-5,-,-,TGTGCCAGCAGCCCCGAGAGTAAAGAGACCCAGTACTTC,CASSPESKETQYF
TRBV7-3,TRBJ2-1,-,-,TGTGCCAGCAGCTTAAAGGGCGGGGTCTCCTACAATGAGCAGTTCTTC,CASSLKGGVSYNEQFF
TRBV10-3,TRBJ2-3,-,-,TGTGCCATCAGTGCCAGCACAGATACGCAGTATTTT,CAISASTDTQYF
TRBV28,TRBJ2-5,-,-,TGTGCCAGCAGTTTTGACGGAGCGAGAGAGACCCAGTACTTC,CASSFDGARETQYF
TRBV10-3,TRBJ2-7,-,TRBD1,TGTGCCATCACCGACGACAGGGTCGCCTACGAGCAGTACTTC,CAITDDRVAYEQYF
TRBV5-1,TRBJ1-1,once,-,TGCGCCAGCAGCGCCAGCGTGGGGGGAGGGACTGAAGCTTTCTTT,CASSASVGGGTEAFF
TRBV21-1,TRBJ2-3,-,-,TGTGCCAGCAGCAAACCATATCTACAGGGGGCATGGGATACGCAGTATTTT,CASSKPYLQGAWDTQYF
TRBV7-2,TRBJ2-1,-,TRBD2,TGTGCCAGCAGCTTAGCGCCGAGGACTAGCGGTTACAATGAGCAGTTCTTC,CASSLAPRTSGYNEQFF
TRBV5-1,TRBJ1-1,-,-,TGCGCCAGCAGCTTGATTAACAGGGCCCTCACTGAAGCTTTCTTT,CASSLINRALTEAFF
TRBV9,TRBJ2-1,-,-,TGTGCCAGCAGCGAGAAAACGGGTGCCGGCTTGGATGAGCAGTTCTTC,CASSEKTGAGLDEQFF
TRBV6-5,TRBJ1-4,-,-,TGTGCCAGCAGTTATTTTCCGTCGGTTGGGGAAAAACTGTTTTTT,CASSYFPSVGEKLFF
TRBV25-1,TRBJ2-1,-,TRBD2,TGTGCCAGCAGTGAATATAGCGGGAGGGGGGTTAGAAATGAGCAGTTCTTC,CASSEYSGRGVRNEQFF
TRBV29-1,TRBJ1-2,-,-,TGCAGCGTTGAAAAGGCAAACTATGGCTACACCTTC,CSVEKANYGYTF
TRBV5-1,TRBJ2-7,-,-,TGCGCCAGCAGCCCGGATCACGCTTTCTCCTACGAGCAGTACTTC,CASSPDHAFSYEQYF
TRBV5-1,TRBJ1-4,-,-,TGCGCCAGCAGCCCGGGGAGGGTTGGAGCTAATGAAAAACTGTTTTTT,CASSPGRVGANEKLFF